The clone carrying this T cell receptor (beta chain) appeared many times. The antigen is unknown. The sample originates from a study of T cell repertoires in cytomegalovirus infection. Findings and limits, study-wide: Within the response measured ex vivo, HLA-C-restricted CMV-specific TCR beta clonotypes were dominant. Carriers of CMV and the relevant HLA type were discriminated by public TCR beta frequency.

TCRdb called the reads again in MiXCR, with one record for every CDR3 protein. The sample holds more than 150,000 distinct CDR3 sequences, roughly 19% seen once. Trimming shortened V by 6 bases and J by 7 bases, and 16 bases separated the two germline ends. This CDR3 comprises 14 residues. The chain recombines TRBV12-3 or TRBV12-4 with TRBJ1-5; a weak D match, TRBD1 (6 bases). The TCR was taken from a human donor in good health (CMV status not recorded). Some clones in this sample may be carry-over from other donors' samples. The sample was PBMCs. The CDR3 DNA reads as TGTGCCAGCAGCGGGGGGAATGGGGGCCAGCCCCAGCATTTT. This encodes CASSGGNGGQPQHF.